This is a list of T cell receptor beta chains from one sample in a study of shared clonotypes between healthy human individuals. The method was immunoSEQ multiplex PCR; TCRdb's version includes in-frame clones alone and lacks a portion of them. The table lists around 2.5 million clones, approximately 93% of them singletons. Sequenced input: naive CD4+ T cells from PBMCs. The receptors stem from a man aged 18 to 30 in good health. Some clones in this sample may be carry-over from other donors' samples. The CDR3 runs from the conserved cysteine through the conserved F or W. Fields, in order: J gene, clone size, V gene, D gene, CDR3 protein, CDR3 DNA. A D gene is named only where the DNA matches it firmly. Size tells how often a clone was seen (once, few, many) or the class of an expanded clone, and some rows leave it out.

TRBJ2-1	.	TRBV5-4	TRBD1	CASSLAPAGGAGNEQFF	TGTGCCAGCAGCTTGGCCCCCGCAGGGGGCGCGGGGAATGAGCAGTTCTTC
TRBJ1-1	.	TRBV6-6	.	CASKGLGGGRDFVAFF	TGTGCCAGCAAAGGTTTAGGCGGAGGGAGAGATTTTGTAGCTTTCTTT
TRBJ2-1	.	TRBV7-2	.	CASSPGSIPRNEQFF	TGTGCCAGCAGCCCGGGGTCGATTCCTCGAAATGAGCAGTTCTTC
TRBJ2-5	.	TRBV5-1	TRBD2	CASSQGLAAYSETQYF	TGCGCCAGCAGCCAAGGACTAGCGGCCTACTCGGAGACCCAGTACTTC
TRBJ2-3	.	TRBV30	.	CAWSVLVLTDTQYF	TGTGCCTGGAGTGTACTTGTCTTAACAGATACGCAGTATTTT
TRBJ1-1	few	TRBV28	.	CASSYIFEAFF	TGTGCCAGCAGTTACATATTCGAAGCTTTCTTT
TRBJ2-7	.	TRBV28	TRBD1	CASSLWGTGDYEQYF	TGTGCCAGCAGTTTATGGGGGACAGGGGACTACGAGCAGTACTTC
TRBJ1-1	few	TRBV5-1	.	CASSLEGGTGEAFF	TGCGCCAGCAGCTTGGAGGGAGGGACGGGTGAAGCTTTCTTT
TRBJ1-2	.	TRBV27	TRBD1	CASKPLGAGGAYGYTF	TGTGCCAGCAAACCCCTCGGGGCAGGGGGGGCCTATGGCTACACCTTC
TRBJ2-5	.	TRBV5-6	TRBD1	CASSFATGGFETQYF	TGTGCCAGCAGCTTCGCTACAGGGGGTTTCGAGACCCAGTACTTC
TRBJ1-1	.	TRBV12-5	.	CASGSRAGNTEAFF	TGTGCTAGTGGCTCACGGGCGGGGAACACTGAAGCTTTCTTT
TRBJ2-3	.	TRBV27	TRBD2	CASSLTPGLGMLF	TGTGCCAGCAGTTTGACTCCGGGACTAGGGATGCTTTTT
TRBJ2-3	.	TRBV11-2	TRBD2	CASSFNAGGFTDTQYF	TGTGCCAGCAGCTTCAACGCGGGGGGATTCACAGATACGCAGTATTTT
TRBJ2-1	once	TRBV10-3	.	CAISGGAAHYNEQFF	TGTGCCATCAGTGGAGGAGCGGCTCACTACAATGAGCAGTTCTTC
TRBJ2-5	.	TRBV28	TRBD1	CASSGTGGQETQYF	TGTGCCAGCAGTGGAACAGGGGGCCAAGAGACCCAGTACTTC
TRBJ2-7	.	TRBV7-2	.	CASSLMFRYSYEQYF	TGTGCCAGCAGCTTAATGTTCAGATACTCCTACGAGCAGTACTTC